This TCR beta chain was obtained from a study of T cells after yellow fever vaccination. General study points: When the response was secondary, it was weaker but reached its peak faster, day 5 versus 15.

This CDR3 is 13 amino acids long. V dropped 4 bases and J dropped 6; count of bases not matched to a gene: 4. Germline CDR1 reads SQVTM; CDR2 reads ANQGSEA. This clonotype has only a few counts. No antigen is known for it. TCRdb processed the 5' RACE reads anew with MiXCR; each CDR3 protein has one entry. The sample yields under 350,000 distinct CDR3 sequences, roughly 4% seen once. This clonotype originated in a man between 18 and 35 years old who received the YFV17D yellow fever vaccine. Sequences were derived from PBMCs, sampled 5 days after the yellow fever booster vaccination. The chain combines TRBV29-1 with TRBJ2-1, with 9 bases aligning to TRBD2. CDR3 bases: TGCAGCGTTGGGACTAGCGCTGGCAATGAGCAGTTCTTC. It yields the protein CSVGTSAGNEQFF.